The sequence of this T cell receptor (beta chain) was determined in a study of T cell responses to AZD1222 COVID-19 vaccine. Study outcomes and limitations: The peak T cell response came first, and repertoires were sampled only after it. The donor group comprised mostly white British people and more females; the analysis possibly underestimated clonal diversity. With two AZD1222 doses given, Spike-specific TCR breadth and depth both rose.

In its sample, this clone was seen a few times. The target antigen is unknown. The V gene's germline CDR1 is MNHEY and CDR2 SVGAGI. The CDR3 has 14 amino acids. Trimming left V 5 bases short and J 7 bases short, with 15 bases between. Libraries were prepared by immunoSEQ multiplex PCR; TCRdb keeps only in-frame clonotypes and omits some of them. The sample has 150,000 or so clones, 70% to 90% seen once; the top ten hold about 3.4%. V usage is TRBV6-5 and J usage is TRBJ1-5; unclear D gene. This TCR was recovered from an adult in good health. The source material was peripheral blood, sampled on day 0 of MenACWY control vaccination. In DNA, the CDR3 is TGTGCCAGCAGTACCTCGGGGTCGAACCAGCCCCAGCATTTT. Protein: CASSTSGSNQPQHF.